One and the same sample provided the 5 T cell receptor beta chains below, sequenced in a study of technical replicates of blood from several donors. Clones were read by immunoSEQ multiplex PCR, and TCRdb kept only the in-frame ones, dropping some. Among more than 60,000 clones listed, over 90% were seen once. The sequenced material came from T cells isolated from PBMCs. The receptors come from a human donor in good health.

The CDR3 DNA follows: TGTGCCAGCAGATCTAGCGGGAGTAACACCGGGGAGCTGTTTTTT. Translated: CASRSSGSNTGELFF. The chain couples TRBV6-6 to TRBJ2-2; 10 bases match TRBD2. Germline V gene data show CDR1 as MNHNY and CDR2 as SVGAGI (reference sequence). After removal of 6 bases from V and 2 bases from J, the junction contained 3 bases not matched to a gene. The CDR3 has 15 residues.

This rearrangement joins TRBV7-9 to TRBJ2-5; D is unresolved. The CDR3 consists of 11 residues. Trimming shortened V by 2 bases and J by 9 bases, and 7 bases separated the two germline ends. Germline values: CDR1 SEHNR, CDR2 FQNEAQ (reference sequence). The CDR3 DNA reads TGTGCCAGCAGCTTAACGTCGGCCCAGTACTTC. Translation: CASSLTSAQYF.

The chain uses TRBV7-9 and TRBJ1-2, with TRBD1 identical over 9 bases. Germline V gene sequence: CDR1 SEHNR, CDR2 FQNEAQ (reference sequence). V lost 5 bases, J lost 8 bases, and 6 bases stayed unmatched. This CDR3 spans 13 amino acids. The CDR3, as DNA: TGTGCCAGCAGCCCACAGGGGGCAGAGGGCTACACCTTC. Translating it yields CASSPQGAEGYTF.

This clone was observed a few times. CDR3 bases: TGTGCCAGCAGTCCTTGGGCGGGGGACAAGAACACTGAAGCTTTCTTT. Translating gives CASSPWAGDKNTEAFF. The genes are TRBV25-1 and TRBJ1-1; tentatively, D is TRBD1 (6 bases). Per germline, CDR1 MGHDK and CDR2 SYGVNS. Trimming left V 5 bases short and J 1 base short, with 17 bases between. The CDR3 runs 16 residues.

V and J are TRBV2 and TRBJ2-5; 9 bases match TRBD2. The germline V gene encodes CDR1 SNHLY and CDR2 FYNNEI. The CDR3 runs 15 residues. The V gene end was trimmed by 6 bases and the J gene end by 7 bases; junction bases not matched to a gene: 12. For the CDR3, the DNA is TGTGCCAGCAGGCACGCGGGGGGGGGCCGGGCGACCCAGTACTTC. Its translation is CASRHAGGGRATQYF.